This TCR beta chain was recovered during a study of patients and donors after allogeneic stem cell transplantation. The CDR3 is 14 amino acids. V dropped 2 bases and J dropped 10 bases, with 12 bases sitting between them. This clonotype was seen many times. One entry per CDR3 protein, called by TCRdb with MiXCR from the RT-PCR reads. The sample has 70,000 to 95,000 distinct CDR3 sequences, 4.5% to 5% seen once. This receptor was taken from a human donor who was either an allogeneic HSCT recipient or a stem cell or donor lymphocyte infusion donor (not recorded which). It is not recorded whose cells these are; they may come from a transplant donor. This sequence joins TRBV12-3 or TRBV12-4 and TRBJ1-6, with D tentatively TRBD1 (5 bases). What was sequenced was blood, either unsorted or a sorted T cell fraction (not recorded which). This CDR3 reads CASSLQGAYSPLHF. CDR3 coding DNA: TGTGCCAGCAGTTTACAGGGAGCCTACTCACCCCTCCACTTT.